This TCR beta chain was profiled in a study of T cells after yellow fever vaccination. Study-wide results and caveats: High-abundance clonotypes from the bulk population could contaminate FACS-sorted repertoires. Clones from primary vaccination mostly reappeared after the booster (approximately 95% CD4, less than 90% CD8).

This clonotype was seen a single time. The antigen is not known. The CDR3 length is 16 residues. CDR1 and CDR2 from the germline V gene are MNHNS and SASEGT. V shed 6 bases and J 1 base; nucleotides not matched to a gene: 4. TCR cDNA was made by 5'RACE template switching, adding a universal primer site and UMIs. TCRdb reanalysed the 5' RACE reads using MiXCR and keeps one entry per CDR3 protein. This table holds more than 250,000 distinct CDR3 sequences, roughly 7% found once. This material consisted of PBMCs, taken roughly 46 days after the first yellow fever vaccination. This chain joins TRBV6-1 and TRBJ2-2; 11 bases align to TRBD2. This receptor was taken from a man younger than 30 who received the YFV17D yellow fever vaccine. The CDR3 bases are TGTGCCAGCAGGTCTAGCGGGGGGCGGAACACCGGGGAGCTGTTTTTT. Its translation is CASRSSGGRNTGELFF.